These T cell receptor beta chains were read from a single sample in a study of early T cells in non-severe SARS-CoV-2 infection. Via MiXCR, TCRdb re-called the 5' RACE reads, giving one row per CDR3 protein. The data show about 110,000 distinct CDR3 sequences, roughly 11% seen once. The specimen was whole blood. The receptors were gathered from an adult who was a healthcare worker with PCR-confirmed SARS-CoV-2 infection or an uninfected control (not recorded which). Both conserved end residues are part of each CDR3. The D gene is left open where the match is weak. Only some rows state a clone size, as once, few, many or a class for expanded clones.

J gene: TRBJ2-5
clone size: many
V gene: TRBV4-2
D gene: -
CDR3 protein: CASSQGKSATSARGETQYF
CDR3 DNA: TGTGCCAGCAGCCAAGGGAAGTCTGCCACCTCCGCGAGGGGAGAGACCCAGTACTTC

J gene: TRBJ2-3
clone size: many
V gene: TRBV6-5
D gene: -
CDR3 protein: CASRRQAFTDTQYF
CDR3 DNA: TGTGCCAGCAGGAGACAGGCCTTCACAGATACGCAGTATTTT

J gene: TRBJ2-1
clone size: -
V gene: TRBV9
D gene: -
CDR3 protein: CASSGYLGDYNEQFF
CDR3 DNA: TGTGCCAGCAGCGGATACCTTGGGGATTACAATGAGCAGTTCTTC

J gene: TRBJ1-5
clone size: many
V gene: TRBV3-1
D gene: -
CDR3 protein: CASSQDRGRPQHF
CDR3 DNA: TGTGCCAGCAGCCAAGATAGAGGACGGCCCCAGCATTTT

J gene: TRBJ2-1
clone size: -
V gene: TRBV25-1
D gene: -
CDR3 protein: CASSEYNEQFF
CDR3 DNA: TGTGCCAGCAGTGAATACAATGAGCAGTTCTTC

J gene: TRBJ2-7
clone size: -
V gene: TRBV28
D gene: -
CDR3 protein: CASSRGAYEQYF
CDR3 DNA: TGTGCCAGCAGCCGGGGCGCCTACGAGCAGTACTTC

J gene: TRBJ1-1
clone size: -
V gene: TRBV28
D gene: TRBD1
CDR3 protein: CASSPYRGRQAFF
CDR3 DNA: TGTGCCAGCAGCCCTTACAGGGGGCGCCAGGCTTTCTTT

J gene: TRBJ2-7
clone size: many
V gene: TRBV2
D gene: -
CDR3 protein: CASDRDLIYEQYF
CDR3 DNA: TGTGCCAGCGACCGGGACTTGATCTACGAGCAGTACTTC

J gene: TRBJ2-5
clone size: many
V gene: TRBV18
D gene: TRBD2
CDR3 protein: CASSRTSGQETQYF
CDR3 DNA: TGTGCCAGCTCACGCACTAGCGGTCAAGAGACCCAGTACTTC

J gene: TRBJ2-1
clone size: few
V gene: TRBV20-1
D gene: -
CDR3 protein: CSQSRRYNEQFF
CDR3 DNA: TGCAGCCAGAGTCGGCGGTACAATGAGCAGTTCTTC

J gene: TRBJ1-5
clone size: many
V gene: TRBV2
D gene: TRBD1
CDR3 protein: CASSEGTGVQPQHF
CDR3 DNA: TGTGCCAGCAGCGAAGGGACAGGGGTACAGCCCCAGCATTTT

J gene: TRBJ1-1
clone size: many
V gene: TRBV11-3
D gene: -
CDR3 protein: CASSSTVGTEAFF
CDR3 DNA: TGTGCCAGCAGCTCGACAGTGGGTACTGAAGCTTTCTTT

J gene: TRBJ1-4
clone size: -
V gene: TRBV7-2
D gene: -
CDR3 protein: CASSLVKGNEKLFF
CDR3 DNA: TGTGCCAGCAGCTTAGTTAAGGGGAATGAAAAACTGTTTTTT

J gene: TRBJ2-7
clone size: few
V gene: TRBV14
D gene: -
CDR3 protein: CASSQDLGGYEQYF
CDR3 DNA: TGTGCCAGCAGCCAAGATCTGGGCGGCTACGAGCAGTACTTC

J gene: TRBJ1-6
clone size: -
V gene: TRBV15
D gene: -
CDR3 protein: CATSRVQGVDSPLHF
CDR3 DNA: TGTGCCACCAGCAGAGTTCAAGGGGTTGATTCACCCCTCCACTTT

J gene: TRBJ1-2
clone size: -
V gene: TRBV18
D gene: -
CDR3 protein: CASSNLHYSDYGYTF
CDR3 DNA: TGTGCCAGCTCAAATCTACACTACAGCGACTATGGCTACACCTTC

J gene: TRBJ2-7
clone size: few
V gene: TRBV7-9
D gene: -
CDR3 protein: CASSPGPTSSYEQYF
CDR3 DNA: TGTGCCAGCAGTCCTGGCCCTACCAGCTCCTACGAGCAGTACTTC

J gene: TRBJ2-5
clone size: -
V gene: TRBV11-3
D gene: TRBD2
CDR3 protein: CASSLGSGNSETQYF
CDR3 DNA: TGTGCCAGCAGCTTAGGAAGCGGGAACTCAGAGACCCAGTACTTC

J gene: TRBJ2-2
clone size: many
V gene: TRBV30
D gene: -
CDR3 protein: CAWSVLSGRNTGELFF
CDR3 DNA: TGTGCCTGGAGTGTTTTGAGCGGACGGAACACCGGGGAGCTGTTTTTT

J gene: TRBJ2-3
clone size: few
V gene: TRBV9
D gene: -
CDR3 protein: CASSPLTAYTQYF
CDR3 DNA: TGTGCCAGCAGCCCCCTCACGGCGTATACGCAGTATTTT

J gene: TRBJ1-4
clone size: many
V gene: TRBV2
D gene: TRBD1
CDR3 protein: CATSDRWGEKLFF
CDR3 DNA: TGTGCCACATCGGACAGGTGGGGTGAAAAACTGTTTTTT

J gene: TRBJ2-1
clone size: many
V gene: TRBV29-1
D gene: -
CDR3 protein: CSVEDPLRYNEQFF
CDR3 DNA: TGCAGCGTTGAAGATCCGCTGCGGTACAATGAGCAGTTCTTC

J gene: TRBJ2-2
clone size: -
V gene: TRBV12-3/TRBV12-4
D gene: -
CDR3 protein: CASSPKTGELFF
CDR3 DNA: TGTGCCAGCAGCCCTAAGACCGGGGAGCTGTTTTTT

J gene: TRBJ2-2
clone size: many
V gene: TRBV7-2
D gene: -
CDR3 protein: CASSLMWGGNTGELFF
CDR3 DNA: TGTGCCAGCAGCTTAATGTGGGGAGGGAACACCGGGGAGCTGTTTTTT

J gene: TRBJ2-3
clone size: -
V gene: TRBV11-2
D gene: TRBD2
CDR3 protein: CASSSVLAGGGGDTQYF
CDR3 DNA: TGTGCCAGCAGCTCTGTGCTCGCGGGAGGAGGGGGGGATACGCAGTATTTT

J gene: TRBJ2-3
clone size: once
V gene: TRBV4-3
D gene: -
CDR3 protein: CASSPLRSPEEGADTQYF
CDR3 DNA: TGCGCCAGCAGCCCTCTGAGAAGCCCCGAGGAGGGAGCAGATACGCAGTATTTT

J gene: TRBJ2-4
clone size: many
V gene: TRBV11-2
D gene: TRBD2
CDR3 protein: CASSLDFGRTSGSLAKNIQYF
CDR3 DNA: TGTGCCAGCAGCTTAGATTTCGGGAGGACTAGCGGGAGTCTCGCCAAAAACATTCAGTACTTC

J gene: TRBJ1-1
clone size: -
V gene: TRBV5-1
D gene: -
CDR3 protein: CASSLLGAGMAEAFF
CDR3 DNA: TGCGCCAGCAGCTTGTTGGGTGCGGGTATGGCTGAAGCTTTCTTT

J gene: TRBJ2-1
clone size: few
V gene: TRBV7-2
D gene: -
CDR3 protein: CASSLAGTEIYNEQFF
CDR3 DNA: TGTGCCAGCAGCTTAGCGGGGACCGAGATTTACAATGAGCAGTTCTTC

J gene: TRBJ2-7
clone size: many
V gene: TRBV7-2
D gene: -
CDR3 protein: CASSLVKGFTYEQYF
CDR3 DNA: TGTGCCAGCAGCTTAGTCAAGGGCTTTACCTACGAGCAGTACTTC

J gene: TRBJ2-3
clone size: -
V gene: TRBV6-5
D gene: TRBD2
CDR3 protein: CASSYSRGEGDTQYF
CDR3 DNA: TGTGCCAGCAGTTACTCGCGGGGGGAGGGAGATACGCAGTATTTT

J gene: TRBJ1-2
clone size: few
V gene: TRBV12-3/TRBV12-4
D gene: -
CDR3 protein: CASTRGGANYGYTF
CDR3 DNA: TGTGCCAGCACCCGGGGGGGGGCGAACTATGGCTACACCTTC

J gene: TRBJ1-1
clone size: many
V gene: TRBV9
D gene: -
CDR3 protein: CASSVCRLGHITEAFF
CDR3 DNA: TGTGCCAGCAGCGTATGCAGATTGGGGCATATCACTGAAGCTTTCTTT

J gene: TRBJ1-3
clone size: -
V gene: TRBV10-3
D gene: TRBD1
CDR3 protein: CATAQGARSGNTIYF
CDR3 DNA: TGTGCCACCGCACAGGGGGCGAGAAGTGGAAACACCATATATTTT

J gene: TRBJ2-3
clone size: -
V gene: TRBV12-3/TRBV12-4
D gene: -
CDR3 protein: CASGPVGNTDTQYF
CDR3 DNA: TGTGCCAGCGGGCCGGTGGGCAACACAGATACGCAGTATTTT